The present TCR beta chain was sequenced within a study of a mutant IDH1 vaccine in newly diagnosed glioma. On the study more broadly: The study started vaccination 4-6 weeks after radiotherapy alone, or with temozolomide cycles. Treated patients had a mean age of around 40 years and a sex split that was roughly 62% male and roughly 40% female. Standard pretreatment was either radiotherapy, temozolomide, or, for most, radiochemotherapy with temozolomide.

Details on this clone: Antigen unknown.

The germline V gene encodes CDR1 MDHEN and CDR2 SYDVKM. V was pared by 8 bases and J by 7 bases, with 18 bases between. The CDR3 contains 14 residues. Repertoires were generated with immunoSEQ multiplex PCR, while TCRdb's copy carries only in-frame clones and drops some. Of about 40,000 clones listed, more than 85% are singletons. Regarding time point: week 5, during vaccination. What each vaccine dose contained was 300 ug of mutant IDH1 20-mer peptide, accompanied by topical imiquimod. Study outcomes and limitations: Vaccine-induced immune responses occurred in under 95% of patients.

This chain joins TRBV28 and TRBJ1-5; D uncertain. This specimen was PBMCs, taken from a glioma patient whose treatment included an IDH1 peptide vaccine. This sequence originates from a man in his forties or fifties with glioma. The CDR3 here is CASGLEQRFQPQHF. The CDR3 DNA reads as TGTGCCAGCGGCTTGGAACAGAGATTCCAGCCCCAGCATTTT. The variable domain in full, completed from reference TRBV28 and TRBJ1-5, reads DVKVTQSSRYLVKRTGEKVFLECVQDMDHENMFWYRQDPGLGLRLIYFSYDVKMKEKGDIPEGYSVSREKKERFSLILESASTNQTSMYLCASGLEQRFQPQHFGDGTRLSIL.